This TCR beta chain was recorded in a study of T cell changes during pregnancy in multiple sclerosis. After removal of 6 bases from V and 5 bases from J, the junction contained 9 bases not matched to a gene. The germline V gene has CDR1 MNHNY and CDR2 SVGAGI (reference sequence). This CDR3 has 14 residues. Using immunoSEQ multiplex PCR, the repertoire was profiled, and TCRdb retains in-frame clones only, with some absent. In the table there are roughly 33,000 clones, about 91% of which are singletons. This clone was seen a single time. This sequence was found in a female donor in good health, enrolled as a control in a pregnancy study. The chain couples TRBV6-6 to TRBJ2-7; 8 bases align to TRBD1. This specimen consisted of CD4+ T cells from peripheral blood mononuclear cells, obtained in the third trimester of pregnancy. The CDR3: CASSWTGLSDEQYF. The CDR3 coding sequence is TGTGCCAGCAGCTGGACAGGGTTGAGCGACGAGCAGTACTTC.